This TCR beta chain stems from a study of blood T cell repertoires in COVID-19. Turning to the study itself: The United States, Italy and Spain provided the acute and convalescent COVID-19 samples.

Authors' methods: Nucleated cell number was recorded as an estimate derived from reference gene primer amplification. Assay used: immunoSEQ multiplex PCR; TCRdb lists only in-frame clones, some missing. V and J calls and clone size follow that table, whereas D and trimming were derived from the DNA. Of about 100,000 clones in the sample, roughly 80% were seen once. This CDR3 contains 14 residues. V was cut by 7 bases and J by 0 bases, with 10 bases left in between. Germline values: CDR1 MDHEN, CDR2 SYDVKM. The source material was peripheral blood. The clonotype was recovered from a man aged 45-60 years with active or convalescent COVID-19. This chain uses TRBV28 with TRBJ1-3; unclear D gene. CDR3 sequence: CASNDGYSGNTIYF. The DNA of the CDR3 is TGTGCCAGCAATGACGGGTACTCTGGAAACACCATATATTTT.